These T cell receptor beta chains were read from a single sample in a study of blood T cell repertoires in COVID-19. The method was immunoSEQ multiplex PCR; TCRdb's version includes in-frame clones alone and lacks a portion of them. The profile shows 490,000 or so clones, 75% to 90% of them singletons. Sample: PBMCs or T cells enriched from blood (not recorded which). These receptors were taken from a woman aged 60-75 years who had recovered from COVID-19. The CDR3 runs from the conserved cysteine through the conserved F or W. Each record gives: J gene, D gene, V gene, clone size, CDR3 DNA, CDR3 protein. The D gene is left open where the match is weak. The size of a clone is reported for some rows only, either as once, few or many, or as a class for expanded clones.

TRBJ2-1,TRBD1,TRBV7-2,-,TGTGCCAGCAGCTTAACCCGGACAGGGGTCTCCTACAATGAGCAGTTCTTC,CASSLTRTGVSYNEQFF
TRBJ2-6,-,TRBV27,once,TGTGCCAGTCGAGCGGGCTCCAAAGGCACTGGGGCCAACGTCCTGACTTTC,CASRAGSKGTGANVLTF
TRBJ1-2,TRBD1,TRBV9,-,TGTGCCAGCTCCAGGAACGACAGGGAGGCCGGCTACACCTTC,CASSRNDREAGYTF
TRBJ1-1,-,TRBV30,-,TGTGCCTGGACTACCACTGAAGCTTTCTTT,CAWTTTEAFF
TRBJ1-2,TRBD1,TRBV4-1,-,TGCGCCAGCAGCCAGGCCCAGGGGGCGCAGAACTATGGCTACACCTTC,CASSQAQGAQNYGYTF
TRBJ2-3,-,TRBV7-9,-,TGTGCCAGCAGCTCGTCGGGGAGGACTAGCACAGATACGCAGTATTTT,CASSSSGRTSTDTQYF
TRBJ2-1,TRBD1,TRBV19,-,TGTGCCAGTAAGGGACAGGGTTTGAATGAGCAGTTCTTC,CASKGQGLNEQFF
TRBJ1-2,TRBD1,TRBV7-2,once,TGTGCCAGCAGCTTAGTAGGGACAGGGGCGGGGTATGGCTACACCTTC,CASSLVGTGAGYGYTF
TRBJ1-6,-,TRBV27,-,TGTGCCAGCAGTTTTGGGCAGATTAATTCACCCCTCCACTTT,CASSFGQINSPLHF
TRBJ1-1,-,TRBV27,-,TGTGCCAGCAGTTTTCTGGATCTCAGGGGAACGAACACTGAAGCTTTCTTT,CASSFLDLRGTNTEAFF
TRBJ2-2,-,TRBV27,-,TGTGCCAGCAACAGGGGGGGGACCGGGGAGCTGTTTTTT,CASNRGGTGELFF
TRBJ1-3,-,TRBV3-1/TRBV3-2,-,TGTGCCAGCAGCCAAGGGCAGGGAAACACCATATATTTT,CASSQGQGNTIYF
TRBJ1-2,TRBD1,TRBV19,-,TGTGCCAGTAGTTTATACCGGGACAGCTTTTCCTATGGCTACACCTTC,CASSLYRDSFSYGYTF
TRBJ1-1,-,TRBV19,-,TGTGCCAGTAGTATAGAGGGGCCCCACAGAGGTATCACTGAAGCTTTCTTT,CASSIEGPHRGITEAFF
TRBJ2-3,TRBD2,TRBV5-1,-,TGCGCCAGCAGCTTACTAGCGGGGGGAAGCACAGATACGCAGTATTTT,CASSLLAGGSTDTQYF
TRBJ2-1,-,TRBV10-3,-,TGTGCCATCAGTGAGAGTACTCCCTACAATGAGCAGTTCTTC,CAISESTPYNEQFF
TRBJ1-4,-,TRBV27,-,TGTGCCAGCAGCCAATGGTCGCTATCCTCAAATGAAAAACTGTTTTTT,CASSQWSLSSNEKLFF
TRBJ2-3,-,TRBV21-1,-,TGTGCCAGCACCCCCGGGGAGGTGCAAGATAGCACAGATACGCAGTATTTT,CASTPGEVQDSTDTQYF
TRBJ2-3,-,TRBV20-1,-,TGCAGTGCTGGCAGGGATTATACGCAGTATTTT,CSAGRDYTQYF
TRBJ2-2,TRBD2,TRBV3-1/TRBV3-2,-,TGTGCCAGCACCTTTGAGTGGGGGGGCACCGGGGAGCTGTTTTTT,CASTFEWGGTGELFF
TRBJ1-1,-,TRBV6-5,-,TGTGCCAGCAGTTGGGGACTACGGACGGACACTGAAGCTTTCTTT,CASSWGLRTDTEAFF
TRBJ1-3,-,TRBV18,-,TGTGCCAGCTCACCGAACATACAGCCTGGAAACACCATATATTTT,CASSPNIQPGNTIYF
TRBJ1-4,TRBD1,TRBV19,-,TGTGCCAGTACCCGAGACAGAGGGGGCCTTGAAAAACTGTTTTTT,CASTRDRGGLEKLFF
TRBJ2-1,-,TRBV24-1,once,TGTGCCACCAGTGAGACGGCCCTCCAGGGCGATGAGCAGTTCTTC,CATSETALQGDEQFF
TRBJ1-4,-,TRBV21-1,-,TGTGCCAGCAGCAAAGCTCCCCACCCGACAGCTTCAACTAATGAAAAACTGTTTTTT,CASSKAPHPTASTNEKLFF